Presented here are 24 T cell receptor beta chains from one specimen sequenced in a study of molecular identifiers for immune sequencing clone quantification. TCRdb processed the PCR reads anew with MiXCR; each CDR3 protein has one entry. The sample contains more than 450,000 distinct CDR3 sequences, roughly 25% of which appear only once. Specimen: naive CD8+ T cells from blood, with Jurkat cell RNA spiked in. Regarding subset: FACS-sorted CD8+CD4-CCR7+CD45RA+ naive T cells. All receptors come from a human donor in good health. Some libraries in this study had Jurkat cell RNA spiked in.

Concerning this clonotype: The junction and the germline gene differ at one end; a read error may be behind it. This chain connects TRBV20-1 to TRBJ2-7; D may be TRBD1 (6 bases). There are 12 residues in the CDR3. Germline lookup yields CDR1 DFQATT and CDR2 SNEGSKA (reference sequence). The CDR3 here is CGAKQGNYEQYF. Here the CDR3 DNA reads TGCGGTGCTAAACAGGGAAACTACGAGCAGTACTTC.

This clonotype was seen many times. The V call is TRBV29-1, the J call TRBJ2-3; D not resolved. CDR1 is SQVTM, CDR2 ANQGSEA, per germline. Trimming shortened V by 3 bases and J by 2 bases, and 24 bases separated the two germline ends. The CDR3 is 18 amino acids. CDR3 residues: CSVDRWDVLGRVTDTQYF. The CDR3 region has the DNA TGCAGCGTTGATAGGTGGGATGTGTTAGGTCGTGTCACAGATACGCAGTATTTT.

This clonotype appeared many times. V and J are TRBV28 and TRBJ1-5; D ambiguous. V lost 6 bases and J 3 bases, leaving 12 bases between the germline ends. The germline gives CDR1 MDHEN, CDR2 SYDVKM. The CDR3 totals 14 residues. The CDR3 is CASSRALANQPQHF. The CDR3 DNA reads as TGTGCCAGCAGCCGGGCCCTTGCCAATCAGCCCCAGCATTTT.

In its sample, this clonotype was seen a few times. The chain links TRBV28 to TRBJ2-7, with 10 positions matching TRBD1. The ends lost 5 bases at V and 7 bases at J; junction bases unmatched: 17. The germline V gene has CDR1 MDHEN and CDR2 SYDVKM. There are 17 residues in the CDR3. The CDR3 DNA reads TGTGCCAGCAGTCTCCGGACAGGGGGTATTATCCTACGAGAGCAGTACTTC. Amino acid sequence: CASSLRTGGIILREQYF.

The rearrangement joins TRBV11-3 to TRBJ2-7, with 7 bases fitting TRBD1. CDR1 SGHNT and CDR2 YENEEA come from the germline V gene. The CDR3 is 12 amino acids. Trimming removed 8 bases from V and 6 bases from J; junction bases left unmatched: 7. DNA for the CDR3: TGTGCCAGCTTGACAGGGTTGGCCGAGCAGTACTTC. Its protein is CASLTGLAEQYF.

This clonotype appeared a few times. V and J are TRBV27 and TRBJ2-3; 8 bases map to TRBD1. The CDR3 loop spans 19 amino acids. V was pared by 4 bases and J by 8 bases, with 23 bases of the junction left unmatched. Germline V gene data show CDR1 as MNHEY and CDR2 as SMNVEV (reference sequence). The CDR3 nucleotides are TGTGCCAGCAGTTCCGGCTGGACAGGGTACGACAAAATAACTCCTACGCAGTATTTT. Translated: CASSSGWTGYDKITPTQYF.

The chain recombines TRBV4-3 with TRBJ2-5; D is undetermined. Germline loops: CDR1 LGHNA, CDR2 YSLEER. The CDR3 contains 13 residues. V lost 0 bases, J lost 4 bases, and 6 bases lay in between. As DNA, the CDR3 is TGCGCCAGCAGCCAAGATCGTCCAGAGACCCAGTACTTC. Encoded protein: CASSQDRPETQYF.

With regard to this clonotype: A read error may be the cause here, since a much bigger clone is one base away. CDR3 bases: TGTGCCAGCAGTGAAAGGGGACAGGGCCCCCTCCTGATCCAGCCCCAGCGTTTT. Amino acids: CASSERGQGPLLIQPQRF. The chain is built from TRBV6-1 and TRBJ1-5; 9 nucleotides match TRBD1. The germline V gene has CDR1 MNHNS and CDR2 SASEGT. This CDR3 comprises 18 residues.

In the case of this clonotype: This may come from a read error, since a much larger clone is one base off. The J gene is TRBJ1-6, the V gene TRBV25-1; the D is unclear. The CDR3 is 15 amino acids. The germline gives CDR1 MGHDK, CDR2 SYGVNS. The CDR3 DNA reads as TGTGCCAGCAGTGAGAGTGACTCCTATAATTCACACCTCCACTTT. It encodes CASSESDSYNSHLHF.

With regard to this clonotype: A much larger clone sits a single nucleotide away, making a read error possible. The rearrangement joins TRBV28 to TRBJ2-1; D is undetermined. The CDR3 extends over 13 amino acids. Germline V CDR1 and CDR2: MDHEN, SYDVKM. The CDR3 region has the DNA TGTGCCAGCACAGCTCCCGGCCACAATGCGCAGTTCTTC. This translates into CASTAPGHNAQFF.

This clonotype was seen a single time. The chain joins TRBV7-9 to TRBJ2-7, with unresolved D. V was pared by 2 bases and J by 2 bases, with 13 bases between. Germline CDR1 reads SEHNR; CDR2 reads FQNEAQ (reference sequence). The CDR3 consists of 15 residues. The CDR3 bases are TGTGCCAGCAGCTTAAGAGTGGGCAGAACCTACGAGCAGTACTTC. Translated, it gives CASSLRVGRTYEQYF.

Many counts were recorded for this clonotype. The chain carries TRBV4-1 and TRBJ1-1; the D is unclear. V dropped 1 base and J dropped 1 base, with 10 bases sitting between them. Germline values: CDR1 MGHRA, CDR2 YSYEKL. The CDR3 sequence is 15 residues long. CDR3 protein: CASSQVLRKNTEAFF. The CDR3 region has the DNA TGCGCCAGCAGCCAAGTTTTAAGGAAGAACACTGAAGCTTTCTTT.

The table lists this clonotype with a few counts. This chain links TRBV20-1 with TRBJ2-7; D possibly corresponds to TRBD2 (6 bases). Germline V CDR1 and CDR2: DFQATT, SNEGSKA (reference sequence). This CDR3 region has 13 residues. Trimming took off 1 base at V and 10 bases at J, with 17 bases between the two ends. The CDR3 loop is CSARALEGSSQYF. The DNA of the CDR3 is TGCAGTGCTAGAGCCCTGGAGGGCAGCTCCCAGTACTTC.

As concerns this clonotype: A much bigger clone sits one base away, suggesting this may be a read error. The genes are TRBV27 and TRBJ1-5; TRBD1 matches at 8 bases. The length of the CDR3 is 15 residues. Germline V lookup: CDR1 MNHEY, CDR2 SMNVEV (reference sequence). CDR3 sequence (DNA): TGTACCAGCAGTTACAGGGGGATTAGCAATCAGCCCCAGCATTTT. Protein sequence: CTSSYRGISNQPQHF.

This clonotype was counted a single time. Given a much more abundant clone one base away, this may be a read error. This sequence joins TRBV6-5 and TRBJ2-7; maybe TRBD2 (6 bases). CDR1 is MNHEY, CDR2 SVGAGI, per germline. This CDR3 is built from 13 residues. CDR3 coding DNA: TGTGCCAGCAGCGCGGGGCGCTCCTGCGAGCAGTACTTC. It translates to CASSAGRSCEQYF.

This clonotype was found many times. V is TRBV4-3 and J is TRBJ1-5; no reliable D call. Germline CDR1 and CDR2: LGHNA and YSLEER. The CDR3 spans 16 residues. Deletions cut 0 bases from V and 1 base from J, with 10 bases between. The CDR3 protein is CASSQDHAGSNQPQHF. CDR3 nucleotides: TGCGCCAGCAGCCAAGATCATGCGGGAAGCAATCAGCCCCAGCATTTT.

Worth noting for this clonotype: This may stem from a read error, because a much larger clone lies one nucleotide away. This chain joins TRBV13 and TRBJ2-2; D uncertain. The germline V and J ends were trimmed by 2 bases and 6 bases, with 10 bases remaining between them. Germline loops: CDR1 PRHDT, CDR2 FYEKMQ (reference sequence). This CDR3 has 14 amino acids. The CDR3 loop reads CASSLRRIPGELFF. DNA for the CDR3: TGTGCCAGCAGCTTAAGGAGAATACCCGGGGAGCTGTTTTTT.

A note on this clonotype: It may be a read error: a sequence one base away is much more abundant. V gene TRBV28 combines with J gene TRBJ1-1, with D unresolved. Germline V gene lookup returns CDR1 MDHEN and CDR2 SYDVKM. This CDR3 region has 13 residues. The CDR3 protein is CASSSRSNTEALF. CDR3 in DNA: TGTGCCAGCAGCTCAAGGAGTAACACTGAAGCTCTCTTT.

This sequence joins TRBV6-2 or TRBV6-3 and TRBJ2-7, with 8 bases lining up with TRBD1. J lost 5 bases, V lost 7 bases, and 7 bases had no gene match. The germline V gene has CDR1 MNHEY and CDR2 SVGEGT. This CDR3 comprises 13 residues. The CDR3 nucleotides are TGTGCCAGCAACAACGGACAGGGTAACGAGCAGTACTTC. Translating it yields CASNNGQGNEQYF.

This clonotype was observed at least ten times. This rearrangement joins TRBV4-1 to TRBJ2-7; a possible D gene is TRBD1 (5 bases). V was clipped by 3 bases and J by 4 bases, with 10 bases between them. Germline lookup yields CDR1 MGHRA and CDR2 YSYEKL. The CDR3 sequence is 13 residues long. The CDR3 here is CASSQAGWYEQYF. CDR3 DNA sequence: TGCGCCAGCAGCCAGGCAGGGTGGTACGAGCAGTACTTC.

This clonotype has a handful of counts. CDR3 region: CASNPHASGYNEQFF. CDR3 nucleotide sequence: TGTGCCAGCAATCCTCATGCTAGCGGTTACAATGAGCAGTTCTTC. V and J are TRBV6-1 and TRBJ2-1; 7 bases agree with TRBD2. Germline CDR1 reads MNHNS; CDR2 reads SASEGT. V was pared by 7 bases and J by 4 bases, with 10 bases of the junction left unmatched. The CDR3 is 15 residues long.

Concerning this clonotype: This sequence may be a read error, since a much larger clone differs from it by one base. The V call is TRBV29-1, the J call TRBJ1-2; D is uncertain. CDR3 length equals 11 residues. Germline assignment: CDR1 SQVTM and CDR2 ANQGSEA. DNA of the CDR3: TGCAGCGTTGCAGCCTCTCTTGGCTACCCCTTC. Residues: CSVAASLGYPF.

The chain is built from TRBV20-1 and TRBJ2-5, with 8 nucleotides matching TRBD2. The CDR3 runs 15 residues. J was trimmed by 4 bases and V by 5 bases; bases with no gene match: 12. Per the germline V gene, CDR1 is DFQATT and CDR2 is SNEGSKA (reference sequence). CDR3 in amino acids: CSARGGESGGETQYF. In DNA form, the CDR3 reads TGCAGTGCTCGGGGGGGTGAGTCCGGTGGAGAGACCCAGTACTTC.

The V call is TRBV12-3 or TRBV12-4, the J call TRBJ1-5; 11 bases agree with TRBD1. This CDR3 has 15 residues. V was pared by 5 bases and J by 4 bases, with 4 bases of the junction left unmatched. The CDR3 spells CASSEGQGANQPQHF. For the CDR3, the DNA is TGTGCCAGCAGTGAAGGACAGGGGGCGAATCAGCCCCAGCATTTT.